The 32 T cell receptor beta chains below were found in one sample sequenced in a study of identical twins. TCRdb reprocessed the 5' RACE reads with MiXCR, giving one entry per CDR3 protein. In the table there are 700,000 or so distinct CDR3 sequences, around 21% of which are singletons. In addition, the sample was reused for a study of T cells expressing NK-cell markers.

Sequenced: PBMCs. These receptor sequences come from a woman aged 18-29 years in good health.

This clonotype was detected a few times. The chain links TRBV5-1 to TRBJ2-1; D is unclear. The germline V gene encodes CDR1 SGHRS and CDR2 YFSETQ. The CDR3 has 13 residues. V dropped 6 bases and J dropped 7 bases, with 14 bases sitting between them. The CDR3 is CASTTANLNEQFF. CDR3 DNA sequence: TGCGCCAGCACCACGGCAAACCTAAATGAGCAGTTCTTC.

The chain has TRBV29-1 and TRBJ1-3; D gene uncertain. The V gene's germline CDR1 is SQVTM and CDR2 ANQGSEA. V lost 7 bases to trimming and J lost 2 bases, with 6 bases between them. The CDR3 runs 11 residues. The CDR3, as DNA: TGCAGCGCGTATACTGGAAACACCATATATTTT. It translates to CSAYTGNTIYF.

This clonotype has ten or more counts. The chain carries TRBV6-1 and TRBJ2-2; the match to TRBD1 covers 7 bases. The CDR3 has 15 residues. The V gene's germline CDR1 is MNHNS and CDR2 SASEGT. V shed 6 bases and J 3 bases; nucleotides not matched to a gene: 7. The CDR3: CASRFTGDDTGELFF. The CDR3 nucleotides read TGTGCCAGCAGATTTACAGGGGACGACACCGGGGAGCTGTTTTTT.

The rearrangement links TRBV5-5 to TRBJ2-7; possibly TRBD2 for D (5 bases). Per the germline V gene, CDR1 is SGHKS and CDR2 is YYEKEE (reference sequence). The CDR3 is made up of 14 amino acids. Between the trimmed V and J ends, which lost 4 bases and 2 bases, there was a span of 13 bases. CDR3 sequence (DNA): TGTGCCAGCAGCCCGGAGGCTAGGACCTACGAGCAGTACTTC. It yields the protein CASSPEARTYEQYF.

This clonotype has ten or more counts. V and J are TRBV6-5 and TRBJ2-1, with D possibly matching TRBD1 (6 bases). Trimming pared 2 bases from V and 6 bases from J, leaving 14 bases between. CDR1 MNHEY and CDR2 SVGAGI come from the germline V gene. This CDR3 spans 15 amino acids. CDR3 DNA: TGTGCCAGCAGTTACCACTCCGCCAGGGGCAATGAGCAGTTCTTC. Protein sequence: CASSYHSARGNEQFF.

This clonotype was seen only a few times. The rearrangement links TRBV20-1 to TRBJ2-7, with 10 bases aligning to TRBD1. Trimming took 1 base from V and 6 from J; bases not matched to a gene: 3. The CDR3 contains 13 residues. Germline assignment: CDR1 DFQATT and CDR2 SNEGSKA (reference sequence). The CDR3, as DNA: TGCAGTGCTAGAGGGGGACAGGGGTCCGAGCAGTACTTC. As protein: CSARGGQGSEQYF.

V is TRBV10-3 and J is TRBJ2-5; 7 bases align to TRBD2. V was pared by 8 bases and J by 4 bases, with 10 bases of the junction left unmatched. This CDR3 has 14 residues. Germline loops: CDR1 ENHRY, CDR2 SYGVKD. The CDR3 DNA reads TGTGCCATCGGGGCTAGCATAGCGGGAGAGACCCAGTACTTC. It encodes CAIGASIAGETQYF.

This clonotype was counted between two and nine times. The V gene is TRBV6-5, the J gene TRBJ1-6; possibly TRBD1 for D (6 bases). V lost 2 bases to trimming and J lost 5 bases, with 13 bases between them. The germline V gene encodes CDR1 MNHEY and CDR2 SVGAGI. The CDR3 spans 16 residues. The CDR3 region is CASSYDRGHNNSPLHF. The DNA of the CDR3 is TGTGCCAGCAGTTACGACCGGGGACACAATAATTCACCCCTCCACTTT.

The chain couples TRBV18 to TRBJ2-1; no reliable D call. V dropped 2 bases and J dropped 3 bases, with 5 bases sitting between them. This CDR3 is 13 amino acids long. Germline CDR1 reads KGHSH; CDR2 reads LQKENI. CDR3 sequence: CASSPESYNEQFF. The CDR3 DNA follows: TGTGCCAGCTCACCAGAGAGCTACAATGAGCAGTTCTTC.

The chain recombines TRBV20-1 with TRBJ2-3; 10 nucleotides agree with TRBD2. Germline trimming cut 5 bases from V and 5 bases from J; bases unmatched to any gene: 13. The CDR3 sequence is 16 residues long. Per the germline V gene, CDR1 is DFQATT and CDR2 is SNEGSKA (reference sequence). CDR3 DNA sequence: TGCAGTGCTCACCCGGCTAGCGGGAGAGTCTTAGATACGCAGTATTTT. Amino acid sequence: CSAHPASGRVLDTQYF.

The chain employs TRBV20-1 and TRBJ2-7; 9 nucleotides agree with TRBD2. Trimming took 7 bases from V and 1 from J; bases not matched to a gene: 5. The length of the CDR3 is 13 residues. The germline gives CDR1 DFQATT, CDR2 SNEGSKA (reference sequence). CDR3 coding DNA: TGCAGTGTACCCCTAGCGGGGTCCTACGAGCAGTACTTC. It is translated as CSVPLAGSYEQYF.

The chain joins TRBV5-1 to TRBJ2-1; TRBD2 matches at 10 bases. Trimming at V came to 7 bases and at J to 7 bases, leaving 14 bases not matched to a gene. CDR3 size: 16 residues. CDR1 is SGHRS and CDR2 is YFSETQ in the germline V gene. The CDR3 sequence: CASSRGSSGSLNEQFF. CDR3 DNA sequence: TGCGCCAGCTCTCGGGGTTCTAGCGGGAGTTTGAATGAGCAGTTCTTC.

The chain links TRBV29-1 to TRBJ2-7; possible D gene TRBD2, 5 bases. Trimming removed 1 base from V and 4 bases from J, with 11 bases in between. The germline V gene has CDR1 SQVTM and CDR2 ANQGSEA. CDR3 length equals 13 residues. The CDR3 DNA sequence: TGCAGCGTTGAAGCTCAATCGGGATACGAGCAGTACTTC. It yields the protein CSVEAQSGYEQYF.

The chain has TRBV6-1 and TRBJ1-2, with 9 bases that match TRBD1. Germline V gene data show CDR1 as MNHNS and CDR2 as SASEGT. This CDR3 contains 13 residues. V was clipped by 7 bases and J by 6 bases; unmatched bases: 6. The CDR3 spells CASTRTGVNGYTF. CDR3 DNA sequence: TGTGCCAGCACCCGGACAGGGGTTAATGGCTACACCTTC.

This clonotype occurred a few times. The chain uses TRBV12-3 or TRBV12-4 and TRBJ2-1; D is ambiguous. V lost 7 bases to trimming and J lost 9 bases, with 10 bases between them. The CDR3 spans 11 residues. The CDR3 protein is CASTNRIEQFF. CDR3 DNA: TGTGCCAGCACTAACCGGATTGAGCAGTTCTTC.

The rearrangement joins TRBV5-1 to TRBJ1-2; 7 positions match TRBD1. After removal of 4 bases from V and 8 bases from J, the junction contained 8 bases not matched to a gene. Germline V gene data show CDR1 as SGHRS and CDR2 as YFSETQ. The CDR3 loop spans 13 amino acids. The CDR3 region is CASSPEGAPGYTF. In nucleotides, the CDR3 is TGCGCCAGCAGCCCGGAGGGGGCCCCCGGCTACACCTTC.

The chain is built from TRBV7-2 and TRBJ2-7, with 7 bases fitting TRBD2. CDR1 and CDR2 from the germline V gene are SGHTA and FQGNSA. V was pared by 0 bases and J by 7 bases, with 9 bases of the junction left unmatched. This CDR3 comprises 15 residues. CDR3 protein: CASSLAGSGGFEQYF. CDR3 in DNA: TGTGCCAGCAGCTTAGCGGGATCGGGGGGTTTTGAGCAGTACTTC.

This chain uses TRBV12-3 or TRBV12-4 with TRBJ2-1; D may correspond to TRBD1 or TRBD2 (6 bases each). Trimming stripped 1 base from V and 10 bases from J, with 11 bases between. The CDR3 spans 13 residues. The CDR3 DNA sequence: TGTGCCAGCAGTTTAGAAGGGGGGCGCGAGCAGTTCTTC. Translated, it gives CASSLEGGREQFF.

Ten or more counts support this clonotype. J is TRBJ2-7 and V is TRBV20-1; D is possibly TRBD1 (6 bases). CDR3 length equals 13 residues. Germline V CDR1 and CDR2: DFQATT, SNEGSKA (reference sequence). Trimming took off 6 bases at V and 1 base at J, with 13 bases between the two ends. Written as DNA, the CDR3 is TGCAGTGCCCCCGGGACACGATCCTACGAGCAGTACTTC. Translation gives CSAPGTRSYEQYF.

The table lists this clonotype with many counts. In nucleotides, the CDR3 is TGTGCCATCAGTGAGTTAACAGGGGGCTCCTACGAGCAGTACTTC. As protein: CAISELTGGSYEQYF. The chain combines TRBV10-3 with TRBJ2-7; TRBD1 matches at 8 bases. This CDR3 spans 15 amino acids. Trimming took 1 base from V and 0 from J; bases not matched to a gene: 2. CDR1 and CDR2 from the germline V gene are ENHRY and SYGVKD.

The V gene is TRBV4-2, the J gene TRBJ2-1; D perhaps matches TRBD2 (6 bases). Germline CDR1 and CDR2: LGHNA and YNFKEQ. This CDR3 contains 15 residues. V was clipped by 0 bases and J by 8 bases, with 14 bases between them. CDR3 coding DNA: TGTGCCAGCAGCCAAGATCGTAGCGGAGGGGATGAGCAGTTCTTC. It translates to CASSQDRSGGDEQFF.

The chain recombines TRBV10-3 with TRBJ1-6; unclear D gene. Looked up from germline, CDR1 is ENHRY and CDR2 is SYGVKD. The CDR3 spans 13 residues. The V end was cut by 4 bases, the J end by 7 bases, with 8 bases between. The CDR3: CAISARFNSPLHF. In DNA, the CDR3 is TGTGCCATCAGTGCTCGTTTCAATTCACCCCTCCACTTT.

The chain has TRBV30 and TRBJ2-7; the match to TRBD1 covers 7 bases. The CDR3 runs 14 residues. V trimming: 3 bases; J trimming: 2 bases; junction bases outside the gene matches: 7. CDR1 and CDR2 from the germline V gene are GTSNPN and SVGIG (reference sequence). The CDR3 DNA is TGTGCCTGGAGGTTTGGGGACAGCACCTACGAGCAGTACTTC. As protein: CAWRFGDSTYEQYF.

The genes are TRBV5-1 and TRBJ2-6; 10 bases align to TRBD2. The CDR3 is made up of 19 amino acids. The V gene's germline CDR1 is SGHRS and CDR2 YFSETQ. With V trimmed by 1 base and J by 0 bases, 7 bases remained unmatched. The CDR3 here is CASSLRPGTSVSGANVLTF. The CDR3 DNA sequence: TGCGCCAGCAGCTTGAGACCAGGGACTAGCGTCTCTGGGGCCAACGTCCTGACTTTC.

The chain has TRBV9 and TRBJ2-1; D gene unclear. The ends were cut back, 4 bases at V and 8 bases at J, with 10 bases in the middle. The CDR3 has 12 residues. Germline CDR1 reads SGDLS; CDR2 reads YYNGEE. The CDR3 protein is CASSKNTDEQFF. The DNA for the CDR3 is TGTGCCAGCAGCAAAAATACGGATGAGCAGTTCTTC.

This clonotype showed up many times. The rearrangement uses TRBV29-1 and TRBJ2-1; D might be TRBD2 (6 bases). V lost 7 bases and J lost 7, with 14 bases in between. CDR1 SQVTM and CDR2 ANQGSEA come from the germline V gene. This CDR3 spans 12 amino acids. As DNA, the CDR3 is TGCAGCGATAGGGAGGTGGGGAATGAGCAGTTCTTC. Translated: CSDREVGNEQFF.

The chain links TRBV10-3 to TRBJ2-3; a weak D match, TRBD1 (5 bases). The V end lost 5 bases, the J end lost 2 bases, and 8 bases lay between the germline ends. Germline V gene data show CDR1 as ENHRY and CDR2 as SYGVKD. CDR3 length: 13 residues. The DNA of the CDR3 is TGTGCCATCAGTCCAGGGTCCACAGATACGCAGTATTTT. The encoded protein is CAISPGSTDTQYF.

This clonotype was detected only a few times. The V call is TRBV25-1, the J call TRBJ2-7; 7 nucleotides line up with TRBD1. The CDR3 has 16 amino acids. The junction had 10 bases not matched to a gene; V was cut back by 3 bases and J by 2 bases. Germline V lookup: CDR1 MGHDK, CDR2 SYGVNS. The CDR3 spells CASSDTGAESTYEQYF. For the CDR3, the DNA is TGTGCCAGCAGTGACACAGGGGCCGAGTCAACCTACGAGCAGTACTTC.

J is TRBJ2-7 and V is TRBV18; D ambiguous. CDR3 size: 12 residues. The V gene lost 1 base and the J gene lost 5 bases, with 6 bases spanning the gap. The germline gives CDR1 KGHSH, CDR2 LQKENI. CDR3 sequence (DNA): TGTGCCAGCTCACCACTGGCAGACGAGCAGTACTTC. Encoded protein: CASSPLADEQYF.

V usage is TRBV28 and J usage is TRBJ2-5; 7 bases fit TRBD1. The CDR3 extends over 16 amino acids. J gave up 5 bases and V 6 bases, and 15 bases lay outside the gene matches. Germline lookup yields CDR1 MDHEN and CDR2 SYDVKM. The CDR3 nucleotides read TGTGCCAGCAGCCCCATTGACAGGGCTGGAAGGGAGACCCAGTACTTC. It specifies CASSPIDRAGRETQYF.

The sample holds a few counts of this clonotype. The chain combines TRBV6-2 or TRBV6-3 with TRBJ2-5, with D unclear. Trimming stripped 6 bases from V and 7 bases from J, with 12 bases between. This CDR3 region has 12 residues. Germline CDR1 MNHEY, CDR2 SVGEGT. The CDR3 nucleotides read TGTGCCAGCAGCCTCCCTCGGTGGACCCAGTACTTC. Amino acid sequence: CASSLPRWTQYF.

This clonotype was detected a few times. This chain uses TRBV20-1 with TRBJ2-3; possible D gene TRBD2, 6 bases. Trimming cost V 6 bases and J 4 bases, with 17 bases left between them. From germline, CDR1 is DFQATT and CDR2 SNEGSKA (reference sequence). CDR3 length: 14 amino acids. The CDR3 DNA reads as TGCAGTGCCCCCCAGCGGGTAGGGGCAGATACGCAGTATTTT. The encoded protein is CSAPQRVGADTQYF.